This T cell receptor (beta chain) was recorded in a study of blood T cell repertoires in COVID-19. Study information: Sites across the United States, Italy and Spain contributed samples from acute and convalescent COVID-19.

How the authors handled the data: Using reference gene primer amplification, nucleated cell counts were estimated. Measured with immunoSEQ multiplex PCR; TCRdb has only the in-frame clones, and not every one. That table is the source of V, J and clone size, and D and trimming were worked out from the DNA. The data contain tens of thousands of clones, over 80% of them singletons. This sequence originates from a man older than 75 with acute or convalescent COVID-19. Sequencing was done on a sample of peripheral blood.

The DNA for the CDR3 is TGTGCCAGCAGCCAAGGTGTCGGACTAGCGACTTCCTACAATGAGCAGTTCTTC. Translation: CASSQGVGLATSYNEQFF. This chain connects TRBV4-2 to TRBJ2-1, with 9 bases lining up with TRBD2. The V segment lost 1 base and the J segment 1 base; nucleotides outside the gene matches: 8. The CDR3 consists of 18 residues. Germline values: CDR1 LGHNA, CDR2 YNFKEQ.